These 22 T cell receptor beta chains were all obtained from the same sample, sequenced in a study of post-analysis software for immune sequencing data. Whole-study findings and limits: Patients used about 5 TRBV segments, including TRBV5-6, TRBV5-1 and TRBV20-1, more often than controls.

These TCRs are of unknown antigen specificity. Unique molecular identifiers had been added to the TCR beta cDNA libraries. TCRdb used MiXCR to reprocess the PCR reads, holding one entry per CDR3 protein. The sample contains hundreds of thousands of distinct CDR3 sequences, 25% to 30% of which appear only once. The sequencing sample was made of blood. The receptor source for this set is a girl aged 10 to 17 with multiple sclerosis.

This clonotype was counted a few times. V and J are TRBV3-1 and TRBJ2-2; D tentatively reads TRBD1 or TRBD2 (6 bases each). Germline CDR1 LGHDT, CDR2 YNNKEL (reference sequence). V lost 0 bases, J lost 5 bases, and 19 bases lay in between. This CDR3 is built from 18 residues. CDR3 loop: CASSQDFAGGQRTGELFF. DNA of the CDR3: TGTGCCAGCAGCCAAGATTTCGCCGGGGGCCAGCGGACCGGGGAGCTGTTTTTT.

The V and J genes are TRBV20-1 and TRBJ2-2; the D gene is possibly TRBD2 (6 bases). The CDR3 length is 15 residues. Germline lookup yields CDR1 DFQATT and CDR2 SNEGSKA (reference sequence). The germline V and J ends were trimmed by 2 bases and 4 bases, with 14 bases remaining between them. The CDR3 protein is CSARHGRRVTGELFF. The CDR3 nucleotides are TGCAGTGCTAGACATGGACGGAGGGTCACCGGGGAGCTGTTTTTT.

The chain carries TRBV3-1 and TRBJ1-1, with TRBD1 identical over 7 bases. Germline values: CDR1 LGHDT, CDR2 YNNKEL (reference sequence). V gave up 10 bases and J gave up 3 bases; unmatched junction bases: 14. This CDR3 contains 15 residues. The CDR3 region is CATSQGGGSYTEAFF. CDR3 in DNA: TGTGCCACGAGCCAGGGGGGCGGTTCGTACACTGAAGCTTTCTTT.

Worth noting for this clonotype: A much bigger clone sits one base away, suggesting this may be a read error. The V call is TRBV10-3, the J call TRBJ2-5, with D possibly called TRBD1 or TRBD2 (7 bases each). V was clipped by 7 bases and J by 11 bases, with 23 bases between them. Per germline, CDR1 ENHRY and CDR2 SYGVKD. The CDR3 consists of 14 residues. CDR3 DNA: TGTGCCATCAACGGACAGGCGGGGGACAATGAGCAGTACTTC. This encodes CAINGQAGDNEQYF.

As regards this clonotype: Being one base from a much bigger clone, this may be a read error. The chain links TRBV10-3 to TRBJ2-5; TRBD2 matches 8 bases. CDR1 and CDR2 (germline): ENHRY, SYGVKD. This CDR3 contains 15 residues. The ends lost 7 bases at V and 5 bases at J; junction bases unmatched: 12. CDR3 loop: CAIKDGGGTWETQYF. The CDR3 coding sequence is TGTGCCATCAAAGACGGGGGGGGCACTTGGGAGACCCAGTACTTC.

The chain has TRBV6-1 and TRBJ1-5, with TRBD1 identical over 7 bases. With 7 bases clipped from V and 9 bases from J, the junction kept 12 bases outside the gene matches. The CDR3 runs to 14 residues. In germline, CDR1 is MNHNS, CDR2 SASEGT. The CDR3 sequence: CASKLSGGSRPQHF. CDR3 coding DNA: TGTGCCAGCAAGTTATCAGGGGGGTCAAGGCCCCAGCATTTT.

This clonotype was counted only a few times. The chain links TRBV6-5 to TRBJ2-7; D is uncertain. Trimming took off 1 base at V and 1 base at J, with 11 bases between the two ends. The germline gives CDR1 MNHEY, CDR2 SVGAGI. The CDR3 loop spans 15 amino acids. The chain's CDR3 is CASSYYASGSYEQYF. CDR3 DNA sequence: TGTGCCAGCAGTTACTATGCTAGTGGGTCCTACGAGCAGTACTTC.

This clonotype was counted a few times. The rearrangement uses TRBV10-3 and TRBJ1-1; D gene unclear. Trimming took off 10 bases at V and 1 base at J, with 13 bases between the two ends. Germline CDR1 ENHRY, CDR2 SYGVKD. CDR3 length equals 13 residues. The chain's CDR3 is CATWHNENTEAFF. CDR3 sequence (DNA): TGTGCCACATGGCATAACGAGAACACTGAAGCTTTCTTT.

This chain uses TRBV7-9 with TRBJ2-3; the D is unclear. The germline gives CDR1 SEHNR, CDR2 FQNEAQ (reference sequence). Trimming stripped 7 bases from V and 2 bases from J, with 7 bases between. The CDR3 is made up of 12 amino acids. CDR3 DNA sequence: TGTGCCAGCACCTTCTCCACAGATACGCAGTATTTT. Protein: CASTFSTDTQYF.

Regarding this clonotype: This may be a read error: a much more frequent sequence differs by one nucleotide. In this CDR3 the conserved last residue, phenylalanine or tryptophan, is missing, so a read error is likely. The V and J genes are TRBV2 and TRBJ2-1; the D is unclear. From germline, CDR1 is SNHLY and CDR2 FYNNEI. The germline V and J ends were trimmed by 7 bases and 0 bases, with 10 bases remaining between them. The CDR3 length is 14 residues. The CDR3 here is CASNHRSSYNEQFS. The CDR3 DNA reads TGTGCCAGCAATCACCGGAGCTCCTACAATGAGCAGTTCTCC.

This chain uses TRBV20-1 with TRBJ2-7; D possibly matches TRBD1 or TRBD2 (5 bases each). The V and J ends lost 6 bases and 3 bases respectively, with 18 bases between them. Germline V gene sequence: CDR1 DFQATT, CDR2 SNEGSKA (reference sequence). The CDR3 has 14 amino acids. Written as DNA, the CDR3 is TGCAGTGCCCTGTTGGGGGAAGAAGTCTACGAGCAGTACTTC. It encodes CSALLGEEVYEQYF.

The V call is TRBV13, the J call TRBJ2-3; TRBD1 matches 9 bases. The germline V gene has CDR1 PRHDT and CDR2 FYEKMQ (reference sequence). This CDR3 has 16 residues. With V trimmed by 5 bases and J by 1 base, 7 bases remained unmatched. The CDR3 nucleotides are TGTGCCAGCAGCCTCTGGAGGACAGGGGGCACAGATACGCAGTATTTT. The encoded protein is CASSLWRTGGTDTQYF.

This chain connects TRBV6-7 to TRBJ2-5; D possibly corresponds to TRBD2 (6 bases). TRBV6-7 is designated an ORF whose function remains uncertain. This CDR3 has 15 amino acids. V lost 0 bases and J 3 bases, leaving 11 bases between the germline ends. CDR3 bases: TGTGCCAGCAGTTACTCGACGGGCGGGGAAGAGACCCAGTACTTC. The encoded protein is CASSYSTGGEETQYF.

In its sample, this clonotype was seen once. The V gene is TRBV20-1, the J gene TRBJ2-3; D may be TRBD2 (6 bases). The CDR3 is made up of 14 amino acids. The V end was cut by 6 bases, the J end by 1 base, with 14 bases between. Germline V CDR1 and CDR2: DFQATT, SNEGSKA (reference sequence). CDR3 nucleotides: TGCAGTGCCATTAGACTAGGCGGCACAGATACGCAGTATTTT. Its protein is CSAIRLGGTDTQYF.

This clonotype has only a few counts. This chain connects TRBV6-5 to TRBJ2-5; D uncertain. The germline gives CDR1 MNHEY, CDR2 SVGAGI. Deletions cut 0 bases from V and 0 bases from J, with 11 bases between. The CDR3 contains 16 residues. The CDR3 bases are TGTGCCAGCAGTTACTCCGGCGGCCGGAACCAAGAGACCCAGTACTTC. Its translation is CASSYSGGRNQETQYF.

The chain couples TRBV24-1 to TRBJ2-3; D may be TRBD2 (5 bases). Germline V lookup: CDR1 KGHDR, CDR2 SFDVKD. This CDR3 is 14 amino acids long. V lost 10 bases and J 6 bases, leaving 19 bases between the germline ends. This CDR3 reads CATRAVLGVDTQYF. Here the CDR3 DNA reads TGTGCCACGAGGGCAGTTTTGGGTGTCGATACGCAGTATTTT.

The CDR3 DNA reads as TGTGCCAGCAGTGACTCGACGAACACCGGGGAGCTGTTTTTT. This sequence encodes CASSDSTNTGELFF. The rearrangement uses TRBV6-4 and TRBJ2-2, with D unclear. The CDR3 runs to 14 residues. The V end was cut by 0 bases, the J end by 0 bases, with 2 bases between. CDR1 is MRHNA, CDR2 SNTAGT, per germline.

The rearrangement joins TRBV4-3 to TRBJ2-7; D assignment may be TRBD1 or TRBD2 (7 bases each). This CDR3 has 15 amino acids. Germline V gene data show CDR1 as LGHNA and CDR2 as YSLEER. Deletions cut 1 base from V and 6 bases from J, with 16 bases between. The CDR3 region is CASSQGQGGLCEQYF. The CDR3 bases are TGCGCCAGCAGCCAAGGGCAGGGGGGGCTCTGCGAGCAGTACTTC.

In its sample, this clonotype was seen a few times. This rearrangement joins TRBV12-3 or TRBV12-4 to TRBJ2-7, with 8 bases matching TRBD2. This CDR3 is 14 amino acids long. V was clipped by 4 bases and J by 2 bases; unmatched bases: 4. CDR3 amino acids: CASSSTGGPYEQYF. The DNA of the CDR3 is TGTGCCAGCAGTTCTACGGGGGGGCCCTACGAGCAGTACTTC.

CDR3: CASSQFVGQGGNQPQHF. Written as DNA, the CDR3 is TGCGCCAGCAGCCAATTCGTAGGACAGGGAGGGAATCAGCCCCAGCATTTT. The chain couples TRBV4-1 to TRBJ1-5; 8 bases agree with TRBD1. Germline-derived CDR1 and CDR2 are MGHRA and YSYEKL. J gave up 4 bases and V 2 bases, and 10 bases lay outside the gene matches. This CDR3 is 17 amino acids long.

About this clonotype: Given a much more abundant clone one base away, this may be a read error. This chain links TRBV20-1 with TRBJ2-7; 8 bases map to TRBD1. CDR1 and CDR2 from the germline V gene are DFQATT and SNEGSKA (reference sequence). The ends lost 3 bases at V and 8 bases at J; junction bases unmatched: 12. The CDR3 is 14 residues long. The CDR3 sequence: CSASAGGRGLQQYF. CDR3 nucleotides: TGCAGTGCTAGCGCGGGTGGCAGGGGGCTTCAGCAGTACTTC.

The V and J genes are TRBV7-2 and TRBJ1-1, with 7 bases matching TRBD1. The CDR3 contains 14 residues. V lost 4 bases, J lost 2 bases, and 4 bases stayed unmatched. Germline-derived CDR1 and CDR2 are SGHTA and FQGNSA. CDR3 DNA: TGTGCCAGCAGCTATCACAGGGGAAACACTGAAGCTTTCTTT. It specifies CASSYHRGNTEAFF.